The 18 T cell receptor beta chains given below trace back to one sample, sequenced in a study of cytomegalovirus exposure and HLA in healthy donors (dated by TCRdb to 2017 to 2019). The method behind the library was the immunoSEQ multiplex PCR assay. For the multiplex PCR, a mixture combining 60 forward primers for TCR Vbeta segments and 13 reverse primers for TCR Jbeta segments was used. As stored in TCRdb, this immuneACCESS dataset retains in-frame rearrangements with V and J assigned. A fraction of the clones does not appear; measured against another copy, unresolved V genes explain less than half of the discrepancy, and the remainder lacks a known reason. The sample profile shows about 170,000 clones; approximately 70% of them were found once. Roughly 7.1% of the sample is in the top ten clones. The sample comprised PBMCs. Source of these receptors: a man aged 35-49 years in good health and CMV-seropositive.

This clone was detected only a few times. The genes are TRBV5-6 and TRBJ2-7; a weak D match, TRBD1 (6 bases). From germline, CDR1 is SGHDT and CDR2 YYEEEE. The CDR3 totals 15 residues. The germline V and J ends were trimmed by 2 bases and 1 base, with 13 bases remaining between them. The CDR3 bases are TGTGCCAGCAGCTTCTGGACAGATAGGTCCTACGAGCAGTACTTC. Protein sequence: CASSFWTDRSYEQYF.

A few counts support this clone. This rearrangement joins TRBV15 to TRBJ1-5, with D possibly TRBD1 on 6 matching bases. From germline, CDR1 is LNHNV and CDR2 YYDKDF (reference sequence). The CDR3 loop spans 17 amino acids. The V and J ends lost 4 bases and 1 base respectively, with 17 bases between them. The CDR3 loop reads CATSMRSWTASNQPQHF. Written as DNA, the CDR3 is TGTGCCACCAGCATGCGGTCGTGGACAGCAAGCAATCAGCCCCAGCATTTT.

V is TRBV4-2 and J is TRBJ2-7; D is perhaps TRBD2 (6 bases). The V end lost 5 bases, the J end lost 2 bases, and 13 bases lay between the germline ends. The CDR3 totals 14 residues. Looked up from germline, CDR1 is LGHNA and CDR2 is YNFKEQ. DNA of the CDR3: TGTGCCAGCAGCGGGGAGGACCAAACCTACGAGCAGTACTTC. It translates to CASSGEDQTYEQYF.

The chain links TRBV5-1 to TRBJ1-5; 7 nucleotides align to TRBD1. The germline CDR1 and CDR2 sequences are SGHRS and YFSETQ. The V and J ends lost 3 bases and 2 bases, in that order; junction bases with no gene match: 2. The CDR3 is 14 residues long. The CDR3 reads CASSWGTGNQPQHF. The CDR3 DNA follows: TGCGCCAGCAGCTGGGGGACAGGCAATCAGCCCCAGCATTTT.

This chain connects TRBV27 to TRBJ2-5; no definite D call. This CDR3 contains 11 residues. Per germline, CDR1 MNHEY and CDR2 SMNVEV (reference sequence). Trimming took 6 bases from V and 2 from J, leaving 4 bases between them. The CDR3 coding sequence is TGTGCCAGCAGGAGGCAAGAGACCCAGTACTTC. Translation: CASRRQETQYF.

V is TRBV6-1 and J is TRBJ1-2, with D hard to call. V was cut by 1 base and J by 0 bases, with 6 bases left in between. Looked up from germline, CDR1 is MNHNS and CDR2 is SASEGT. CDR3 length equals 14 residues. The CDR3 here is CASSEDGANYGYTF. DNA of the CDR3: TGTGCCAGCAGTGAAGACGGGGCTAACTATGGCTACACCTTC.

A remark on this clone: One end of the junction fails to match germline, which may point to a read error. The chain links TRBV7-7 to TRBJ2-7; D might be TRBD2 (5 bases). This CDR3 comprises 14 residues. CDR1 and CDR2 (germline): SSHAT, FNYEAQ (reference sequence). The CDR3 DNA follows: TGTGCTAGCAGCTTAGGATCGGGAAGCTACGAGCAGTACTTC. Translating gives CASSLGSGSYEQYF.

This clone has only one observation. The chain recombines TRBV7-9 with TRBJ1-2; D remains ambiguous. Germline CDR1 reads SEHNR; CDR2 reads FQNEAQ (reference sequence). V was trimmed by 5 bases and J by 3 bases, leaving 7 bases between them. The CDR3 runs to 12 residues. The CDR3 DNA follows: TGTGCCAGCAGCCTTACTGACTATGGCTACACCTTC. Amino acid sequence: CASSLTDYGYTF.

This rearrangement joins TRBV9 to TRBJ2-5, with no clear D. This CDR3 is 12 amino acids long. The germline V gene encodes CDR1 SGDLS and CDR2 YYNGEE. V lost 4 bases, J lost 1 base, and 5 bases lay in between. CDR3 loop: CASSSSQETQYF. Here the CDR3 DNA reads TGTGCCAGCAGCTCCTCCCAAGAGACCCAGTACTTC.

The CDR3: CAWRGEGIKLFF. The CDR3 DNA reads TGTGCCTGGAGAGGGGAGGGGATAAAACTGTTTTTT. V is TRBV30 and J is TRBJ1-4; possibly TRBD1 for D (5 bases). V shed 3 bases and J shed 10 bases, with 12 bases lying between them. The V gene's germline CDR1 is GTSNPN and CDR2 SVGIG (reference sequence). The CDR3 spans 12 residues.

The chain couples TRBV9 to TRBJ2-1; D uncertain. Looked up from germline, CDR1 is SGDLS and CDR2 is YYNGEE. This CDR3 region has 11 residues. Between the trimmed V and J ends, which lost 0 bases and 8 bases, there was a span of 3 bases. The CDR3 sequence: CASSVADEQFF. CDR3 in DNA: TGTGCCAGCAGCGTAGCGGATGAGCAGTTCTTC.

The J gene is TRBJ2-1, the V gene TRBV27, with TRBD2 matching over 9 bases. The CDR3 extends over 16 amino acids. With 5 bases clipped from V and 4 bases from J, the junction kept 9 bases outside the gene matches. CDR1 is MNHEY, CDR2 SMNVEV, per germline (reference sequence). This CDR3 is CASSTPASGEYNEQFF. The CDR3, as DNA: TGTGCCAGCAGTACCCCGGCTAGCGGGGAGTACAATGAGCAGTTCTTC.

The rearrangement links TRBV27 to TRBJ2-1, with D hard to call. CDR1 is MNHEY and CDR2 is SMNVEV in the germline V gene (reference sequence). V lost 5 bases and J 3 bases, leaving 5 bases between the germline ends. This CDR3 spans 12 amino acids. In nucleotides, the CDR3 is TGTGCCAGCAGTCACAGCTACAATGAGCAGTTCTTC. Translation gives CASSHSYNEQFF.

This clone was observed a handful of times. V and J are TRBV5-6 and TRBJ1-3, with 10 bases matching TRBD1. J gave up 6 bases and V 6 bases, and 12 bases lay outside the gene matches. Germline CDR1 is SGHDT and CDR2 is YYEEEE. CDR3 length equals 16 residues. Here the CDR3 DNA reads TGTGCCAGCAACACTGGGGGCGGACAGGGGGAAAACACCATATATTTT. It specifies CASNTGGGQGENTIYF.

The chain links TRBV6-5 to TRBJ2-7; possible D gene TRBD1, 6 bases. Germline V CDR1 and CDR2: MNHEY, SVGAGI. The CDR3 runs 14 residues. The ends were cut back, 2 bases at V and 5 bases at J, with 13 bases in the middle. The CDR3 loop is CASSYVTGSHEQYF. The CDR3 DNA is TGTGCCAGCAGTTACGTCACAGGGTCCCACGAGCAGTACTTC.

The gene calls are TRBV2 and TRBJ2-7, with TRBD1 matching 8 bases. V lost 10 bases and J lost 4; bases outside the gene matches: 6. The germline V gene encodes CDR1 SNHLY and CDR2 FYNNEI. This CDR3 contains 12 residues. The CDR3 coding sequence is TGTGCCACCGGGACAGGCATTTACGAGCAGTACTTC. Translation: CATGTGIYEQYF. The variable domain in full, completed from reference TRBV2 and TRBJ2-7, reads EPEVTQTPSHQVTQMGQEVILRCVPISNHLYFYWYRQILGQKVEFLVSFYNNEISEKSEIFDDQFSVERPDGSNFTLKIRSTKLEDSAMYFCATGTGIYEQYFGPGTRLTVT.

The chain combines TRBV5-6 with TRBJ1-6; 7 bases line up with TRBD1. Germline assignment: CDR1 SGHDT and CDR2 YYEEEE. The V gene end was trimmed by 4 bases and the J gene end by 9 bases; junction bases not matched to a gene: 10. CDR3 length: 15 amino acids. For the CDR3, the DNA is TGTGCCAGCAGCCGGAGGGGGCGCCTTCCTTCACCCCTCCACTTT. Amino acids: CASSRRGRLPSPLHF.

This clone was counted only a few times. The V call is TRBV18, the J call TRBJ2-3; the match to TRBD1 covers 8 bases. The germline V gene has CDR1 KGHSH and CDR2 LQKENI. Trimming at V came to 0 bases and at J to 7 bases, leaving 3 bases not matched to a gene. The CDR3 has 14 amino acids. CDR3 region: CASSPPQGAHTQYF. DNA of the CDR3: TGTGCCAGCTCACCACCGCAGGGGGCACATACGCAGTATTTT.